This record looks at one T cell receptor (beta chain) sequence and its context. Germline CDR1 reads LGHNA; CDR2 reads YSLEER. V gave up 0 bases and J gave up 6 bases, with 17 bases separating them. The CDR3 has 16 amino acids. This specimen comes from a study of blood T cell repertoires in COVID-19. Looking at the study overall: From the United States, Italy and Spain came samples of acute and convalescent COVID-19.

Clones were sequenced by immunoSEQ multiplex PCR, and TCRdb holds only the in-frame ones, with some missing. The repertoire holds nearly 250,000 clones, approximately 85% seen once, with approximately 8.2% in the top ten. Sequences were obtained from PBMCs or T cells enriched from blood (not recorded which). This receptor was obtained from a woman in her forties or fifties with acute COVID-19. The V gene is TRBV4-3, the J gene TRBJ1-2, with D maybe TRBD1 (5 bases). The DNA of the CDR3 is TGCGCCAGCAGCCAAGATATGGGGGGGTCTGTGCATGGCTACACCTTC. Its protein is CASSQDMGGSVHGYTF.